Below are 28 T cell receptor beta chains sequenced from a single sample in a study of T cells in localized non-small cell lung cancer. Here immunoSEQ multiplex PCR was the method, and the copy in TCRdb shows in-frame clones only, minus some. The sample consists of over a thousand clones, 18% of them appearing once. Specimen: lung tumor tissue, collected before any cancer treatment. All receptors come from a woman between 35 and 70 years old with stage I lung adenocarcinoma.

This clone was seen only a few times. The chain couples TRBV28 to TRBJ1-2, with 10 bases fitting TRBD1. The CDR3 covers 15 residues. Trimming removed 6 bases from V and 6 bases from J; junction bases left unmatched: 10. Per germline, CDR1 MDHEN and CDR2 SYDVKM. The CDR3 nucleotides read TGTGCCAGCAGACCGACAGGGGGCCCTATTAATGGCTACACCTTC. This encodes CASRPTGGPINGYTF.

V is TRBV19 and J is TRBJ1-3; the D is unclear. Germline CDR1 LNHDA, CDR2 SQIVND (reference sequence). The length of the CDR3 is 11 residues. V lost 6 bases and J lost 7, with 7 bases in between. DNA for the CDR3: TGTGCCAGTAGCCCCGGGAACACCATATATTTT. Amino acid sequence: CASSPGNTIYF.

This clone has more than one count but fewer than ten. The chain carries TRBV30 and TRBJ2-2; D remains ambiguous. V was shortened by 6 bases and J by 0 bases, with 8 bases between the two germline ends. This CDR3 is 13 amino acids long. Per the germline V gene, CDR1 is GTSNPN and CDR2 is SVGIG (reference sequence). In DNA, the CDR3 is TGTGCCTGCCACTACCCGAACACCGGGGAGCTGTTTTTT. Protein sequence: CACHYPNTGELFF.

This rearrangement joins TRBV6-8 to TRBJ1-6, with D maybe TRBD1 (5 bases). V lost 5 bases and J 7 bases, leaving 15 bases between the germline ends. Germline CDR1 MNHGY, CDR2 SAAAGT. There are 15 residues in the CDR3. The CDR3 DNA is TGTGCCAGCAGTCAATCTCGGGGGGAGAATTCACCCCTCCACTTT. It translates to CASSQSRGENSPLHF.

The chain has TRBV30 and TRBJ2-7; 7 bases match TRBD1. Trimming at V came to 2 bases and at J to 5 bases, leaving 9 bases not matched to a gene. CDR1 is GTSNPN, CDR2 SVGIG, per germline (reference sequence). This CDR3 is built from 14 residues. The CDR3 spells CAWSRGRGNHEQYF. CDR3 in DNA: TGTGCCTGGAGTAGAGGCAGGGGGAACCACGAGCAGTACTTC.

V is TRBV11-3 and J is TRBJ1-3; TRBD1 matches at 7 bases. Unmatched junction bases numbered 6, after V lost 3 bases and J lost 1 base. CDR3 length: 16 amino acids. CDR1 SGHNT and CDR2 YENEEA come from the germline V gene. CDR3 bases: TGTGCCAGCAGCTTCGGGACAGCACTTTCTGGAAACACCATATATTTT. This sequence encodes CASSFGTALSGNTIYF.

The table lists this clone with a few counts. The chain has TRBV1 and TRBJ2-1. TRBV1 corresponds to a pseudogene. This CDR3 region has 15 residues. The CDR3 bases are TGCGCCAGCAGCCAGGGGGTTAGGGGATACAATGAGCAGTTCTTC. It translates to CASSQGVRGYNEQFF.

By sample fraction, this clone is large. This chain connects TRBV11-3 to TRBJ1-4; a weak D match, TRBD1 (6 bases). Deletions cut 8 bases from V and 6 bases from J, with 16 bases between. Germline V lookup: CDR1 SGHNT, CDR2 YENEEA. The CDR3 loop spans 14 amino acids. Here the CDR3 reads CASLTHRAHEKLFF. Here the CDR3 DNA reads TGTGCCAGCCTCACACACAGGGCGCATGAAAAACTGTTTTTT.

V and J are TRBV9 and TRBJ1-1; the match to TRBD1 covers 11 bases. The CDR3 length is 16 residues. Germline CDR1 and CDR2: SGDLS and YYNGEE. The J segment lost 2 bases and the V segment lost 3 bases, leaving 6 bases of the junction unmatched. The CDR3 DNA sequence: TGTGCCAGCAGCGGGACAGGGGGCGCAGGTAACACTGAAGCTTTCTTT. This codes for CASSGTGGAGNTEAFF.

The rearrangement uses TRBV28 and TRBJ2-7; 12 bases are shared with TRBD2. The CDR3 length is 16 residues. Germline CDR1 and CDR2: MDHEN and SYDVKM. J was trimmed by 0 bases and V by 7 bases; bases with no gene match: 7. The CDR3 DNA reads TGTGCCAGCACCATTTGGACTAGCGGGGACTCCTACGAGCAGTACTTC. It yields the protein CASTIWTSGDSYEQYF.

The V call is TRBV30, the J call TRBJ1-3, with D maybe TRBD1 (5 bases). V was trimmed by 0 bases and J by 4 bases, leaving 10 bases between them. CDR1 GTSNPN and CDR2 SVGIG come from the germline V gene (reference sequence). This CDR3 region has 14 residues. For the CDR3, the DNA is TGTGCCTGGAGTGTATCGAAGGGGGGAAACACCATATATTTT. Translation: CAWSVSKGGNTIYF.

By proportion, this clone is medium-sized. The chain is built from TRBV4-1 and TRBJ1-1; the D is unclear. Germline V gives CDR1 MGHRA, CDR2 YSYEKL. The V end was cut by 4 bases, the J end by 0 bases, with 12 bases between. The CDR3 is made up of 15 amino acids. Here the CDR3 reads CASSLGKSVNTEAFF. In nucleotides, the CDR3 is TGCGCCAGCAGCCTCGGAAAGTCAGTGAACACTGAAGCTTTCTTT.

This clone was seen more than once but under ten times. The chain combines TRBV2 with TRBJ2-1; 8 positions agree with TRBD2. The CDR3 is made up of 14 amino acids. With 4 bases clipped from V and 6 bases from J, the junction kept 5 bases outside the gene matches. Looked up from germline, CDR1 is SNHLY and CDR2 is FYNNEI. Written as DNA, the CDR3 is TGTGCCAGCAGTGGGAGCGGGGGACCCAATGAGCAGTTCTTC. Translating it yields CASSGSGGPNEQFF.

This chain connects TRBV28 to TRBJ2-7; D unclear. Germline CDR1 reads MDHEN; CDR2 reads SYDVKM. The CDR3 consists of 12 residues. V dropped 6 bases and J dropped 5 bases, with 11 bases sitting between them. This CDR3 is CASSTTRDEQYF. CDR3 sequence (DNA): TGTGCCAGCAGCACTACACGGGACGAGCAGTACTTC.

This clone was picked up one time. The rearrangement joins TRBV5-1 to TRBJ1-3; 7 nucleotides agree with TRBD1. Trimming took 2 bases from V and 4 from J; bases not matched to a gene: 3. Germline CDR1 and CDR2: SGHRS and YFSETQ. The CDR3 contains 14 residues. The CDR3 sequence is CASSLQGNGNTIYF. CDR3 DNA: TGCGCCAGCAGCTTACAGGGGAACGGAAACACCATATATTTT.

This clone was counted between two and nine times. In nucleotides, the CDR3 is TGTGCCTGGATCTCTGTAAGGGATACGCAGTATTTT. Its protein product is CAWISVRDTQYF. The chain joins TRBV30 to TRBJ2-3; D unresolved. Germline V CDR1 and CDR2: GTSNPN, SVGIG (reference sequence). The germline V and J ends were trimmed by 4 bases and 6 bases, with 11 bases remaining between them. The CDR3 extends over 12 amino acids.

This clone was observed a handful of times. This sequence joins TRBV6-8 and TRBJ1-1; D not certain. V lost 2 bases and J lost 4, with 5 bases in between. From germline, CDR1 is MNHGY and CDR2 SAAAGT. The CDR3 covers 12 residues. For the CDR3, the DNA is TGTGCCAGCAGTTACCTAGGCACTGAAGCTTTCTTT. It is translated as CASSYLGTEAFF.

This clone was counted only a few times. The chain employs TRBV5-1 and TRBJ2-7; D tentatively reads TRBD1 or TRBD2 (5 bases each). The CDR3 contains 15 residues. V was trimmed by 4 bases and J by 6 bases, leaving 20 bases between them. In germline, CDR1 is SGHRS, CDR2 YFSETQ. The CDR3: CASSRDGTLLSEQYF. DNA of the CDR3: TGCGCCAGCAGCCGGGACGGAACTCTGTTGTCCGAGCAGTACTTC.

The chain carries TRBV6-8 and TRBJ2-7; D assignment may be TRBD1 or TRBD2 (5 bases each). Trimming removed 0 bases from V and 0 bases from J, with 12 bases in between. Germline V gives CDR1 MNHGY, CDR2 SAAAGT. The CDR3 consists of 16 residues. This CDR3 is CASSYSGTVSSYEQYF. The CDR3 DNA reads TGTGCCAGCAGTTACTCGGGGACGGTGAGCTCCTACGAGCAGTACTTC.

Relative to its sample, this clone is medium-sized. The chain is built from TRBV6-8 and TRBJ2-2; D is undetermined. CDR3 length: 12 amino acids. The ends were cut back, 6 bases at V and 7 bases at J, with 9 bases in the middle. Germline loops: CDR1 MNHGY, CDR2 SAAAGT. In DNA form, the CDR3 reads TGTGCCAGCAGAGATAATGTCGGGGAGCTGTTTTTT. Its protein is CASRDNVGELFF.

By proportion, this clone is medium-sized (0.01 to 0.1%). The rearrangement links TRBV9 to TRBJ1-4, with D unresolved. Trimming stripped 4 bases from V and 8 bases from J, with 15 bases between. Looked up from germline, CDR1 is SGDLS and CDR2 is YYNGEE. The CDR3 is made up of 14 amino acids. The DNA for the CDR3 is TGTGCCAGCAGCTTTTTCCGGGGTGGGGAAAAACTGTTTTTT. Translated: CASSFFRGGEKLFF.

The rearrangement links TRBV6-8 to TRBJ2-1; TRBD1 aligns across 9 bases. This CDR3 region has 14 residues. In germline, CDR1 is MNHGY, CDR2 SAAAGT. The trim removed 6 bases at V and 6 bases at J, leaving 6 bases unmatched. The CDR3 loop reads CASRATGGSNEQFF. CDR3 DNA: TGTGCCAGCAGAGCCACAGGGGGCTCCAATGAGCAGTTCTTC.

The genes are TRBV6-8 and TRBJ2-7; D is perhaps TRBD1 or TRBD2 (5 bases each). V was pared by 3 bases and J by 7 bases, with 19 bases between. Germline V gives CDR1 MNHGY, CDR2 SAAAGT. The CDR3 is made up of 15 amino acids. CDR3 in DNA: TGTGCCAGCAGTTATACCGGGACCCCTCACAGGGAGCAGTACTTC. This gives the protein CASSYTGTPHREQYF.

Note on this clone: The sample contains more than one DNA sequence encoding this CDR3. The gene calls are TRBV6-8 and TRBJ1-1; a possible D gene is TRBD1 (5 bases). The germline CDR1 and CDR2 sequences are MNHGY and SAAAGT. V dropped 5 bases and J dropped 2 bases, with 12 bases sitting between them. The CDR3 covers 14 residues. CDR3 nucleotide sequence: TGTGCCAGCAGTCTAGGACACCTTAACACTGAAGCTTTCTTT. The encoded protein is CASSLGHLNTEAFF.

This clone is labeled as medium-sized. The rearrangement joins TRBV6-8 to TRBJ1-1; 7 nucleotides align to TRBD1. The V and J ends lost 10 bases and 2 bases, in that order; junction bases with no gene match: 10. CDR1 is MNHGY, CDR2 SAAAGT, per germline. The CDR3 has 14 amino acids. The CDR3 coding sequence is TGTGCCATAAGCCGCGGGACAGACAACACTGAAGCTTTCTTT. It codes for CAISRGTDNTEAFF.

This clone was counted only a few times. V is TRBV5-1 and J is TRBJ1-1; possibly TRBD1 for D (6 bases). The CDR3 covers 17 residues. Germline loops: CDR1 SGHRS, CDR2 YFSETQ. V was clipped by 1 base and J by 0 bases, with 16 bases between them. The CDR3 region has the DNA TGCGCCAGCAGCTTGTACCTACAGGGCCCATTGAACACTGAAGCTTTCTTT. It codes for CASSLYLQGPLNTEAFF.

The V gene is TRBV6-8, the J gene TRBJ2-5, with TRBD1 matching 7 bases. V dropped 5 bases and J dropped 1; count of bases not matched to a gene: 7. The germline CDR1 and CDR2 sequences are MNHGY and SAAAGT. The CDR3 is 15 residues long. CDR3 DNA: TGTGCCAGCAGTCCCGACTGGACAGGCCAAGAGACCCAGTACTTC. This sequence encodes CASSPDWTGQETQYF.

The chain carries TRBV19 and TRBJ2-1, with TRBD2 as a possible D gene (6 bases). CDR1 is LNHDA, CDR2 SQIVND, per germline (reference sequence). CDR3 length: 15 residues. Trimming shortened V by 3 bases and J by 4 bases, and 13 bases separated the two germline ends. The CDR3 loop is CASSIGLSRYNEQFF. The CDR3 DNA follows: TGTGCCAGTAGTATTGGACTATCCAGGTACAATGAGCAGTTCTTC.